The entry below describes one T cell receptor beta chain. The target antigen is unknown. Patients with a history of autoimmune disease or on systemic immunosuppression were excluded. This specimen belongs to a study of OX40 agonist ivuxolimab in advanced cancers. Study observations and caveats: CD4+ and CD8+ blood T cells expanded clonally by week 6 at 0.1 to 3.0 mg/kg.

Clones were sequenced by immunoSEQ multiplex PCR, and TCRdb holds only the in-frame ones, with some missing. The sample lists about 48,000 clones, around nine tenths occurring once. V was clipped by 0 bases and J by 5 bases, with 13 bases between them. The CDR3 is 16 amino acids. CDR1 is SGHAT, CDR2 FQNNGV, per germline. This chain uses TRBV11-2 with TRBJ2-2; TRBD1 might be the D (5 bases). This receptor was obtained from an adult with an advanced solid tumor such as melanoma, head and neck, liver or kidney cancer. Sequencing was performed on CD4+ or CD8+ T cells sorted from blood, taken in a trial of the OX40 agonist ivuxolimab. Here the CDR3 DNA reads TGTGCCAGCAGCTTAGATGTTACAGGCGGAACCGGGGAGCTGTTTTTT. It translates to CASSLDVTGGTGELFF.